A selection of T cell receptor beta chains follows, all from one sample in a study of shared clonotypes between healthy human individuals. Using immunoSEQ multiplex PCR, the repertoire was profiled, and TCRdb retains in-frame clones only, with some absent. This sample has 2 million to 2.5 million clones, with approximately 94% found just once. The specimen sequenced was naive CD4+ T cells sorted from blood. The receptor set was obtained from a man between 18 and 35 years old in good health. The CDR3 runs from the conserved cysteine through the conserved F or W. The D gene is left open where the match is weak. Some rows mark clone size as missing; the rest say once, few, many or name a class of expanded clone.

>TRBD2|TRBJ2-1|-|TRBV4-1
CASSRQGTSGRWDEQFF
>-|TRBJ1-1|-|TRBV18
CASSLQGNTEAFF
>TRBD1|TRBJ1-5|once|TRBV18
CASSPIPGGGQPQHF
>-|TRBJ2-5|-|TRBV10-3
CAISDSRDETQYF
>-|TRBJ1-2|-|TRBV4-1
CASSREGRDSDGYTF
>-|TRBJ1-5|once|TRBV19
CASSPEDMGGNQPQHF
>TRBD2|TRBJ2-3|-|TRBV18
CASSLGLAGGDTQYF
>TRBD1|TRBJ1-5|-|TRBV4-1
CASSRLQTGDNQPQHF
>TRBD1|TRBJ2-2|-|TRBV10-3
CAIRGWTGGSMNTGELFF
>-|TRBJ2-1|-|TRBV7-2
CASSISRNEQFF
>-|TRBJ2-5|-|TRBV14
CASSQETHRGTQYF
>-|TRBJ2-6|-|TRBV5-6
CASSWGLSGANVLTF
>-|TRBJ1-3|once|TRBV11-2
CASSFPGTFTGNTIYF
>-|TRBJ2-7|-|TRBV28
CASSTNRVVYEQYF
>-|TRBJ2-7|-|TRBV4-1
CASSQGAGALAYEQYF
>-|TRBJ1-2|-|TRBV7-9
CASSSKGALIYGYTF
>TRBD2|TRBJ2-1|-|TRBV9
CASSTSGGASYNEQFF
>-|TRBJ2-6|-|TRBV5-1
CASSKSGVGANVLTF
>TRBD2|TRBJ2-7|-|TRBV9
CASSARTTSATYEQYF
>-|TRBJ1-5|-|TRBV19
CASSIGPSSNQPQHF
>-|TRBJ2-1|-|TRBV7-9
CASSHNSGSYNEQFF
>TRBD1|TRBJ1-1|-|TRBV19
CASSITGANTEAFF
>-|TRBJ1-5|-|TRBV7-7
CASSLTEDQPQHF
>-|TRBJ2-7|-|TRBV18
CASYLDSDLQQYF
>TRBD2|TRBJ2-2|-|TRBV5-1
CASSPSGGIPGELFF
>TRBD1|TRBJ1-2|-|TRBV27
CASKHAGTGDYGYTF
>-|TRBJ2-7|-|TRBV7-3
CASSLGNSGYEQYF
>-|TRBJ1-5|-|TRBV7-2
CASSSLGEVNQPQHF
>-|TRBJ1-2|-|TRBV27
CASSSQGGGYTF
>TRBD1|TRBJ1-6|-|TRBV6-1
CASTPLTGTTRPLHF
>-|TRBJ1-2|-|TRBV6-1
CASSGSDYGYTF
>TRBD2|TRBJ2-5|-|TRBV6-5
CASSSLGAGEETQYF
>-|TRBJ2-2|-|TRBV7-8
CASSWARADTGELFF
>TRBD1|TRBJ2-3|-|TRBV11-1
CASSSRDRGGTDTQYF
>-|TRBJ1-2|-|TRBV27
CASTLRGGYTSYGYTF
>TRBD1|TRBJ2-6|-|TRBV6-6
CASSSGTGSGANVLTF
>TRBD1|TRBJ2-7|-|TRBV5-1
CASSPGTGVLYEQYF
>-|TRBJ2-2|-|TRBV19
CASNGAMTGELFF
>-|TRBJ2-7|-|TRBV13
CASSLGSPGALSYEQYF
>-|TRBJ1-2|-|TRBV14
CASSQAHYGYTF
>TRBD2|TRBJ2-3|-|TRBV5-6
CASSPVAGTDTQYF
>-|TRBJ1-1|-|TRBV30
CAWSVRKGTAEAFF
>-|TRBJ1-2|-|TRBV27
CASSSLTGGKGDRYGYTF
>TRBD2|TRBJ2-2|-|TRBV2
CASRRTSGGTGELFF
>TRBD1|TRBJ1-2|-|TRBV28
CASRMPKGQGNGYTF
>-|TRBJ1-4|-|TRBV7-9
CASSFTRTDEKLFF
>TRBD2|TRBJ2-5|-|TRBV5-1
CASSLSGERETQYF
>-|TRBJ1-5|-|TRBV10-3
CAISEGGGSNQPQHF
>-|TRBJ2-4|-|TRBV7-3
CASSLSGEVNIQYF
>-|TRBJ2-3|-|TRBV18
CASSPRPGEISTDTQYF
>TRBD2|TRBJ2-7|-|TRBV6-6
CASSFSGGLPNEQYF
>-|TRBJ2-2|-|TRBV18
CASSPVSTGNSGELFF
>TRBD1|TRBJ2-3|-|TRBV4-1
CASSQERTGDDTQYF
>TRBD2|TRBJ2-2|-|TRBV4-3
CASSQPQGLAGGTGELFF
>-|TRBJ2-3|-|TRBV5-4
CASSGSTDTQYF
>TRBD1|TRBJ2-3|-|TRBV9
CASSVSGQGRTDTQYF